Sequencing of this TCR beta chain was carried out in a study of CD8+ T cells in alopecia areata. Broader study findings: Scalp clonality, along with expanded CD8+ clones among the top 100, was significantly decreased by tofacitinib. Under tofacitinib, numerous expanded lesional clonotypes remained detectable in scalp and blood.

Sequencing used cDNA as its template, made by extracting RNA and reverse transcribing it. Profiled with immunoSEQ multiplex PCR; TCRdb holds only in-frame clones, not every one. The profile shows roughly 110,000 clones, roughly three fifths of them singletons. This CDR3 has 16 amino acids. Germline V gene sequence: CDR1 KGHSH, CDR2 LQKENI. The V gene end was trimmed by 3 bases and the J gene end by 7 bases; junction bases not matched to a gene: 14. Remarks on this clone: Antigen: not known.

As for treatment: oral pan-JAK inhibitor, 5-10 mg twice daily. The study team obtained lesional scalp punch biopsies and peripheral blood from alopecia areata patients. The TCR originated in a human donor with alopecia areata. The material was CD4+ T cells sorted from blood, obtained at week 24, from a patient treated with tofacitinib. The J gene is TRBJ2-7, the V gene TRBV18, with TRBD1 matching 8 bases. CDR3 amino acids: CASSPFRQGLPREQYF. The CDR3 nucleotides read TGTGCCAGCTCACCTTTCCGACAGGGGCTACCTAGGGAGCAGTACTTC.